The present T cell receptor (beta chain) was sequenced within a study of T cells in Graves' hyperthyroidism and ophthalmopathy. At the level of the study: The authors collected peripheral blood at initial diagnosis, before any treatment.

This clonotype came up many times. The CDR3 has 15 amino acids. Germline V lookup: CDR1 MNHEY, CDR2 SVGAGI. V was pared by 2 bases and J by 1 base, with 4 bases of the junction left unmatched. Amplified TCR beta CDR3 regions came from RNA transcripts. Using the HTBI primer set, a first-round RT-PCR was run on the TCR CDR3. From the multiplex PCR reads, TCRdb called clonotypes with MiXCR, one entry per CDR3 protein. The sample carries 350,000 or so distinct CDR3 sequences, over 15% recorded once. Uncontrolled infection, other autoimmune disease, pregnancy or lactation barred patients from enrollment. Diagnoses used clinical symptoms, serum thyroxine and TRAb, thyroid ultrasound and orbital computed tomography.

The source is a woman between 35 and 50 years old with Graves' ophthalmopathy. The sequenced material came from blood. The V and J genes are TRBV6-5 and TRBJ1-2, with 7 bases matching TRBD1. The CDR3: CASSYGGQNNYGYTF. The CDR3 DNA reads as TGTGCCAGCAGTTACGGGGGACAGAATAACTATGGCTACACCTTC.